The next 27 T cell receptor beta chains were all read from a single sample in a study of cytomegalovirus exposure and HLA in healthy donors. The PCR used 60 Vbeta and 13 Jbeta primers. Measured with immunoSEQ multiplex PCR; TCRdb has only the in-frame clones, and not every one. The data contain around 260,000 clones, about four fifths of them seen just once; the ten biggest clones take up around 0.33%. The sample taken for sequencing was PBMCs. These receptors all come from a girl aged 2 to 10 in good health and CMV-seronegative.

In this sample, this clone turned up once. The rearrangement links TRBV7-7 to TRBJ2-7, with TRBD2 matching 13 bases. The germline gives CDR1 SSHAT, CDR2 FNYEAQ (reference sequence). The CDR3 covers 18 residues. With 5 bases clipped from V and 4 bases from J, the junction kept 14 bases outside the gene matches. The CDR3 sequence: CASSPGLAGEDFTYEQYF. The CDR3 coding sequence is TGTGCCAGCAGCCCCGGACTAGCGGGAGAAGATTTTACTTACGAGCAGTACTTC.

V and J are TRBV2 and TRBJ2-5; maybe TRBD2 (6 bases). CDR1 is SNHLY, CDR2 FYNNEI, per germline. V was pared by 7 bases and J by 9 bases, with 15 bases between. This CDR3 comprises 12 residues. CDR3 in amino acids: CASIGIGEAQYF. The CDR3 coding sequence is TGTGCCAGCATCGGGATCGGGGAGGCCCAGTACTTC.

The V and J genes are TRBV4-1 and TRBJ1-1; TRBD1 agrees at 7 bases. This CDR3 spans 19 amino acids. V lost 2 bases and J lost 5; bases outside the gene matches: 20. Germline CDR1 and CDR2: MGHRA and YSYEKL. The CDR3 DNA reads as TGCGCCAGCAGCCAATCTTGGACCCAACAGGGGCGGGTAGAGACTGAAGCTTTCTTT. As protein: CASSQSWTQQGRVETEAFF.

Points on this clone: An end of the junction differs from the germline gene, which may be a read error. V gene TRBV7-9 combines with J gene TRBJ1-2; maybe TRBD1 (5 bases). The CDR3 covers 14 residues. Germline V gives CDR1 SEHNR, CDR2 FQNEAQ (reference sequence). The CDR3 sequence is CSSSLVLQGTGYTF. Here the CDR3 DNA reads TGTTCCAGCAGCTTGGTACTCCAGGGTACGGGCTACACCTTC. Full variable domain (outside the CDR3, taken from reference TRBV7-9 and TRBJ1-2): DTGVSQNPRHKITKRGQNVTFRCDPISEHNRLYWYRQTLGQGPEFLTYFQNEAQLEKSRLLSDRFSAERPKGSFSTLEIQRTEQGDSAMYLCSSSLVLQGTGYTFGSGTRLTVV.

The chain carries TRBV6-1 and TRBJ2-2; possible D gene TRBD2, 5 bases. V lost 8 bases and J 6 bases, leaving 16 bases between the germline ends. Germline V lookup: CDR1 MNHNS, CDR2 SASEGT. The CDR3 runs 14 residues. CDR3 sequence: CASGLANDAGELFF. In DNA form, the CDR3 reads TGTGCCAGCGGGCTAGCCAACGACGCCGGGGAGCTGTTTTTT.

The genes are TRBV23-1 and TRBJ2-6; perhaps TRBD2 as D (5 bases). TRBV23-1 is reported as an ORF; its role is uncertain. The CDR3 sequence is 17 residues long. Trimming took 1 base from V and 1 from J, leaving 11 bases between them. CDR3 in amino acids: CASSQYPGLSGANVLTF. CDR3 DNA: TGCGCCAGCAGTCAATATCCGGGGTTGTCTGGGGCCAACGTCCTGACTTTC.

Only a few counts were recorded for this clone. The chain employs TRBV4-1 and TRBJ1-1, with D possibly being TRBD1 (5 bases). The CDR3 is 15 residues long. V shed 5 bases and J shed 0 bases, with 13 bases lying between them. From germline, CDR1 is MGHRA and CDR2 YSYEKL. CDR3 DNA sequence: TGCGCCAGCAGCACCCTCGGGGGAATGAACACTGAAGCTTTCTTT. Protein: CASSTLGGMNTEAFF.

V and J are TRBV5-4 and TRBJ1-4, with D unclear. Trimming pared 4 bases from V and 7 bases from J, leaving 11 bases between. Looked up from germline, CDR1 is SGHNT and CDR2 is YYREEE (reference sequence). The CDR3 spans 13 residues. The CDR3 nucleotides are TGTGCCAGCAGCCCCGAGCGAGGTGAAAAACTGTTTTTT. Its protein product is CASSPERGEKLFF.

This clone has only a few counts. The CDR3 spells CASSAVPQNSPLHF. The DNA of the CDR3 is TGTGCCAGCAGCGCAGTCCCTCAGAATTCACCCCTCCACTTT. The V and J genes are TRBV7-8 and TRBJ1-6; D is ambiguous. V gave up 5 bases and J gave up 7 bases, with 12 bases separating them. The CDR3 covers 14 residues. Per germline, CDR1 SGHVS and CDR2 FQNEAQ.

The J gene is TRBJ1-2, the V gene TRBV9, with 8 bases identical to TRBD1. CDR1 is SGDLS and CDR2 is YYNGEE in the germline V gene. The CDR3 spans 18 residues. Trimming took 4 bases from V and 4 from J; bases not matched to a gene: 18. CDR3 protein: CASSPWDRWIPGAYGYTF. CDR3 bases: TGTGCCAGCAGCCCGTGGGACAGGTGGATCCCGGGGGCCTATGGCTACACCTTC.

This chain uses TRBV7-8 with TRBJ2-1; 7 nucleotides agree with TRBD2. This CDR3 comprises 18 residues. Germline lookup yields CDR1 SGHVS and CDR2 FQNEAQ. V lost 0 bases to trimming and J lost 4 bases; unmatched junction nucleotides: 12. CDR3 coding DNA: TGTGCCAGCAGCTTAGCTAAATCCGGGACTACACATTACAATGAGCAGTTCTTC. It codes for CASSLAKSGTTHYNEQFF.

V is TRBV18 and J is TRBJ1-2; a possible D gene is TRBD1 (5 bases). The CDR3 is 17 amino acids. Germline loops: CDR1 KGHSH, CDR2 LQKENI. With 3 bases removed from V and 4 bases from J, the gap between germline ends came to 21 bases. The CDR3 nucleotides read TGTGCCAGCTCACCGCGTATAGACAGTGGTGGTGGCTATGGCTACACCTTC. This gives the protein CASSPRIDSGGGYGYTF.

The chain is built from TRBV19 and TRBJ1-1; 7 positions match TRBD1. The germline V gene encodes CDR1 LNHDA and CDR2 SQIVND (reference sequence). This CDR3 comprises 15 residues. V was pared by 3 bases and J by 5 bases, with 9 bases of the junction left unmatched. This CDR3 is CASSIMTGWGTEAFF. The CDR3, as DNA: TGTGCCAGTAGTATCATGACAGGGTGGGGGACTGAAGCTTTCTTT.

This chain joins TRBV18 and TRBJ1-1, with D possibly being TRBD1 (5 bases). V lost 1 base to trimming and J lost 0 bases, with 15 bases between them. CDR3 length: 17 residues. Germline V gene lookup returns CDR1 KGHSH and CDR2 LQKENI. This CDR3 is CASSPQGFSPMNTEAFF. CDR3 nucleotide sequence: TGTGCCAGCTCACCACAGGGGTTCTCACCGATGAACACTGAAGCTTTCTTT.

This clone has only a few counts. The chain links TRBV9 to TRBJ1-6, with a possible D match to TRBD1 (5 bases). The CDR3 extends over 15 amino acids. Trimming took 1 base from V and 7 from J, leaving 12 bases between them. The germline gives CDR1 SGDLS, CDR2 YYNGEE. The CDR3 DNA follows: TGTGCCAGCAGCGTAAGTTCACAGGAGAATTCACCCCTCCACTTT. This codes for CASSVSSQENSPLHF.

A few counts support this clone. This chain connects TRBV10-1 to TRBJ2-1; D is unclear. The CDR3 length is 17 residues. Germline V gene sequence: CDR1 WNHNN, CDR2 SYGVQD (reference sequence). V was trimmed by 0 bases and J by 4 bases, leaving 16 bases between them. The CDR3 DNA reads as TGCGCCAGCAGTGAGTCGCTTTCTCCATCTCGGTACAATGAGCAGTTCTTC. It is translated as CASSESLSPSRYNEQFF.

This chain joins TRBV29-1 and TRBJ1-5; no clear D. Germline lookup yields CDR1 SQVTM and CDR2 ANQGSEA. The ends were cut back, 6 bases at V and 0 bases at J, with 12 bases in the middle. CDR3 length: 14 amino acids. The CDR3 DNA sequence: TGCAGCGTCGTAGTCATCTATAGCAATCAGCCCCAGCATTTT. It translates to CSVVVIYSNQPQHF.

The gene calls are TRBV7-3 and TRBJ2-1; D is undetermined. The CDR3 has 12 amino acids. V was pared by 5 bases and J by 10 bases, with 12 bases between. Germline loops: CDR1 SGHTA, CDR2 FQGTGA. The CDR3 sequence: CASSPLVGEQFF. CDR3 DNA: TGTGCCAGCAGCCCCCTGGTGGGCGAGCAGTTCTTC.

The chain employs TRBV27 and TRBJ2-7, with TRBD1 matching 8 bases. After removal of 7 bases from V and 3 bases from J, the junction contained 11 bases not matched to a gene. The germline V gene encodes CDR1 MNHEY and CDR2 SMNVEV (reference sequence). The CDR3 runs to 15 residues. CDR3 in amino acids: CASTLKTGALYEQYF. CDR3 coding DNA: TGTGCCAGCACCCTAAAGACAGGGGCCCTCTACGAGCAGTACTTC.

V usage is TRBV5-1 and J usage is TRBJ2-7; 13 nucleotides match TRBD2. Germline assignment: CDR1 SGHRS and CDR2 YFSETQ. The CDR3 sequence is 17 residues long. V was pared by 0 bases and J by 2 bases, with 5 bases of the junction left unmatched. CDR3: CASSLGTSGGPTYEQYF. In nucleotides, the CDR3 is TGCGCCAGCAGCTTGGGGACTAGCGGGGGCCCTACCTACGAGCAGTACTTC. The full variable domain, with the rest looked up from reference TRBV5-1 and TRBJ2-7, is KAGVTQTPRYLIKTRGQQVTLSCSPISGHRSVSWYQQTPGQGLQFLFEYFSETQRNKGNFPGRFSGRQFSNSRSEMNVSTLELGDSALYLCASSLGTSGGPTYEQYFGPGTRLTVT.

This chain joins TRBV12-5 and TRBJ2-1, with D maybe TRBD1 (6 bases). The CDR3 totals 18 residues. Trimming left V 1 base short and J 1 base short, with 17 bases between. Per the germline V gene, CDR1 is LGHNT and CDR2 is FRNRAP. DNA of the CDR3: TGTGCTAGTGGTTTGGATACTCGGGGCAGGGGTTCCTACAATGAGCAGTTCTTC. Amino acid sequence: CASGLDTRGRGSYNEQFF.

Points on this clone: One end of the junction fails to match germline, which may point to a read error. The chain has TRBV5-1 and TRBJ2-5; TRBD2 agrees at 14 bases. Germline CDR1 and CDR2: SGHRS and YFSETQ. The CDR3 length is 19 residues. The CDR3 sequence: CVSSLDGTSGREYQETQYF. CDR3 DNA sequence: TGCGTCAGCAGCTTGGACGGGACTAGCGGGAGAGAGTACCAAGAGACCCAGTACTTC.

This chain joins TRBV28 and TRBJ1-1, with D unclear. The ends were cut back, 3 bases at V and 0 bases at J, with 8 bases in the middle. In germline, CDR1 is MDHEN, CDR2 SYDVKM. CDR3 length: 14 amino acids. The CDR3: CASSLYRMNTEAFF. The DNA for the CDR3 is TGTGCCAGCAGTTTGTACAGAATGAACACTGAAGCTTTCTTT. The whole variable domain, remainder taken from reference TRBV28 and TRBJ1-1, is DVKVTQSSRYLVKRTGEKVFLECVQDMDHENMFWYRQDPGLGLRLIYFSYDVKMKEKGDIPEGYSVSREKKERFSLILESASTNQTSMYLCASSLYRMNTEAFFGQGTRLTVV.

A few counts support this clone. The chain carries TRBV28 and TRBJ1-3; no reliable D call. The V end was cut by 3 bases, the J end by 4 bases, with 16 bases between. This CDR3 is built from 16 residues. The germline CDR1 and CDR2 sequences are MDHEN and SYDVKM. CDR3 nucleotides: TGTGCCAGCAGTTTGCAGGCCTCGGGGAGGGGAAACACCATATATTTT. Protein product: CASSLQASGRGNTIYF.

J is TRBJ1-2 and V is TRBV25-1; 9 nucleotides match TRBD1. The germline V gene has CDR1 MGHDK and CDR2 SYGVNS. Germline trimming cut 3 bases from V and 2 bases from J; bases unmatched to any gene: 10. The CDR3 totals 17 residues. The CDR3 DNA reads as TGTGCCAGCAGTGAGGGACAGGGTGCGGGACCAAACTATGGCTACACCTTC. This codes for CASSEGQGAGPNYGYTF.

The V and J genes are TRBV30 and TRBJ2-2; a weak D match, TRBD1 (6 bases). V shed 2 bases and J shed 5 bases, with 12 bases lying between them. Germline V lookup: CDR1 GTSNPN, CDR2 SVGIG (reference sequence). This CDR3 spans 14 amino acids. For the CDR3, the DNA is TGTGCCTGGAGTTCGGGACAAACTACCGGGGAGCTGTTTTTT. It is translated as CAWSSGQTTGELFF.

The rearrangement joins TRBV15 to TRBJ1-2; D ambiguous. CDR3 length: 16 amino acids. Between the trimmed V and J ends, which lost 3 bases and 1 base, there was a span of 15 bases. The germline CDR1 and CDR2 sequences are LNHNV and YYDKDF (reference sequence). The CDR3 sequence is CATSRLGGTYNYGYTF. CDR3 in DNA: TGTGCCACCAGCAGGCTGGGAGGAACCTATAACTATGGCTACACCTTC.